The 11 T cell receptor beta chains given below trace back to one sample, sequenced in a study of cytomegalovirus exposure and HLA in healthy donors (dated by TCRdb to 2015 to 2018). The library was obtained by the immunoSEQ multiplex PCR assay. Not all clones reach the TCRdb copy of this immuneACCESS table, which keeps in-frame sequences only. Checked studies attribute under half of the gap to unresolved V genes and leave the rest unexplained. The sample table contains approximately 60,000 clones; only one count was recorded for about 92% of them. The ten largest make up about 1.2% of the sample. Sequenced material: PBMCs. These receptors all stem from a woman younger than 30 in good health and CMV-seronegative.

The chain recombines TRBV9 with TRBJ2-1, with a weak D call TRBD2 (6 bases). Trimming removed 3 bases at V and 4 bases at J, with 11 bases between. The CDR3 loop spans 14 amino acids. The germline gives CDR1 SGDLS, CDR2 YYNGEE. The CDR3 spells CASSATSFYNEQFF. The CDR3 nucleotides are TGTGCCAGCAGCGCTACTAGCTTTTACAATGAGCAGTTCTTC.

The J gene is TRBJ2-1, the V gene TRBV7-3, with no clear D. The germline V and J ends were trimmed by 3 bases and 5 bases, with 8 bases remaining between them. The CDR3 spans 13 residues. Germline loops: CDR1 SGHTA, CDR2 FQGTGA. The CDR3 loop is CASSFYSNNEQFF. The CDR3 DNA reads as TGTGCCAGCAGCTTCTACAGTAACAATGAGCAGTTCTTC.

V usage is TRBV4-3 and J usage is TRBJ2-3; 12 bases align to TRBD2. V lost 1 base to trimming and J lost 4 bases; unmatched junction nucleotides: 3. Germline CDR1 and CDR2: LGHNA and YSLEER. The CDR3 runs 16 residues. The CDR3 reads CASSQVSSGRADTQYF. The CDR3 DNA reads as TGCGCCAGCAGCCAAGTGTCTAGCGGGAGGGCAGATACGCAGTATTTT.

The rearrangement links TRBV27 to TRBJ1-1; D gene unclear. The ends were cut back, 5 bases at V and 0 bases at J, with 22 bases in the middle. The CDR3 runs to 18 residues. Germline V gene sequence: CDR1 MNHEY, CDR2 SMNVEV (reference sequence). CDR3 region: CASSARIGDMGVNTEAFF. In DNA, the CDR3 is TGTGCCAGCAGTGCCCGCATTGGAGACATGGGAGTGAACACTGAAGCTTTCTTT.

This chain joins TRBV7-2 and TRBJ1-3; D may be TRBD1 (6 bases). V lost 4 bases and J 4 bases, leaving 14 bases between the germline ends. This CDR3 contains 15 residues. Germline CDR1 reads SGHTA; CDR2 reads FQGNSA. The CDR3 nucleotides are TGTGCCAGCAGCTCGGGGGGCGCGAGCGGAAACACCATATATTTT. It specifies CASSSGGASGNTIYF.

The chain is built from TRBV30 and TRBJ2-7, with 9 bases fitting TRBD1. V dropped 3 bases and J dropped 6; count of bases not matched to a gene: 6. The germline V gene has CDR1 GTSNPN and CDR2 SVGIG (reference sequence). The CDR3 is 13 residues long. The CDR3 loop is CAWRGQGLLEQYF. In nucleotides, the CDR3 is TGTGCCTGGAGGGGACAGGGACTCCTCGAGCAGTACTTC. The complete variable domain, with remaining parts taken from reference TRBV30 and TRBJ2-7, reads SQTIHQWPATLVQPVGSPLSLECTVEGTSNPNLYWYRQAAGRGLQLLFYSVGIGQISSEVPQNLSASRPQDRQFILSSKKLLLSDSGFYLCAWRGQGLLEQYFGPGTRLTVT.

Turning to this clone: As the CDR3 is not closed by the conserved phenylalanine or tryptophan, this likely results from a read error. Written as DNA, the CDR3 is TGCGCCAGCAGCCAAGAGGAAATAGCTAACTATGGCTACACCCTC. Translation: CASSQEEIANYGYTL. The genes are TRBV4-3 and TRBJ1-2; D is unclear. The CDR3 sequence is 15 residues long. V was shortened by 0 bases and J by 0 bases, with 8 bases between the two germline ends. The germline V gene encodes CDR1 LGHNA and CDR2 YSLEER.

The chain links TRBV28 to TRBJ2-1, with 8 bases identical to TRBD2. J gave up 8 bases and V 7 bases, and 19 bases lay outside the gene matches. Germline V CDR1 and CDR2: MDHEN, SYDVKM. There are 17 residues in the CDR3. The CDR3 is CASTGVSGRPAEDEQFF. The CDR3 DNA reads TGTGCCAGCACGGGTGTGAGCGGGAGACCTGCGGAGGATGAGCAGTTCTTC. Looking up the rest from reference TRBV28 and TRBJ2-1 gives the full variable domain: DVKVTQSSRYLVKRTGEKVFLECVQDMDHENMFWYRQDPGLGLRLIYFSYDVKMKEKGDIPEGYSVSREKKERFSLILESASTNQTSMYLCASTGVSGRPAEDEQFFGPGTRLTVL.

The chain is built from TRBV6-1 and TRBJ1-2, with TRBD1 matching 7 bases. The length of the CDR3 is 14 residues. Germline lookup yields CDR1 MNHNS and CDR2 SASEGT. Trimming removed 4 bases from V and 8 bases from J; junction bases left unmatched: 10. DNA for the CDR3: TGTGCCAGCAGTGGTCGGACAGGTGCGTTGGGCTACACCTTC. It codes for CASSGRTGALGYTF.

J is TRBJ1-1 and V is TRBV11-2; D perhaps matches TRBD1 (5 bases). The CDR3 is 15 amino acids. Germline CDR1 reads SGHAT; CDR2 reads FQNNGV. V was shortened by 1 base and J by 4 bases, with 13 bases between the two germline ends. This CDR3 reads CASSLAAGIGTEAFF. The CDR3 coding sequence is TGTGCCAGCAGCTTAGCGGCAGGGATTGGCACTGAAGCTTTCTTT. The full variable domain, in which reference TRBV11-2 and TRBJ1-1 provide the parts outside the CDR3, is EAGVAQSPRYKIIEKRQSVAFWCNPISGHATLYWYQQILGQGPKLLIQFQNNGVVDDSQLPKDRFSAERLKGVDSTLKIQPAKLEDSAVYLCASSLAAGIGTEAFFGQGTRLTVV.

The V gene is TRBV5-4, the J gene TRBJ1-2; the D is unclear. V was clipped by 0 bases and J by 8 bases, with 14 bases between them. Per the germline V gene, CDR1 is SGHNT and CDR2 is YYREEE (reference sequence). The CDR3 consists of 14 residues. Here the CDR3 reads CASSLEPVSGGYTF. CDR3 nucleotide sequence: TGTGCCAGCAGCTTGGAGCCGGTATCAGGCGGCTACACCTTC.